This T cell receptor beta chain emerged from a study of CD8 T cells in Susac syndrome. Reverse transcription of 0.5 to 1 ug RNA was carried out with random hexamers. TCRdb itself ran the immunoSEQ multiplex PCR reads through MiXCR, one entry per CDR3 protein. Of about 400,000 distinct CDR3 sequences listed, roughly 85% were seen once; the top ten hold around 0.12%. Trimming removed 0 bases at V and 7 bases at J, with 10 bases between. The length of the CDR3 is 13 residues. Germline CDR1 reads MNHEY; CDR2 reads SMNVEV (reference sequence). This chain connects TRBV27 to TRBJ2-7; D unclear. What was sequenced was CD8+ T cells from PBMCs. The sequence was collected from a human donor with multiple sclerosis. The CDR3, as DNA: TGTGCCAGCAGTTTATCGATCGAGACAGAGCAGTACTTC. Translated: CASSLSIETEQYF.